This entry lists 17 T cell receptor beta chains sequenced from one sample in a study of blood T cells in healthy people across ages. The use of a sample-barcoded 5' primer and a J-beta primer mix characterized a second PCR of 7 to 11 cycles. TCRdb re-analysed the 5' RACE reads in MiXCR, keeping a single row per CDR3 protein. The data show hundreds of thousands of distinct CDR3 sequences, with approximately 47% seen just once and roughly 51% held by the top ten. Sequenced: blood. Receptor source: a man in his 60s in good health.

Only a few counts were recorded for this clonotype. This chain uses TRBV6-6 with TRBJ2-3; weak D call: TRBD2 (6 bases). The CDR3 sequence is 13 residues long. Germline V gives CDR1 MNHNY, CDR2 SVGAGI (reference sequence). In nucleotides, the CDR3 is TGTGCGGGCGGGCGGGGAGGCACAGATACGCAGTATTTT. Translated, it gives CAGGRGGTDTQYF.

The chain recombines TRBV20-1 with TRBJ2-6, with 7 bases aligning to TRBD1. From germline, CDR1 is DFQATT and CDR2 SNEGSKA (reference sequence). This CDR3 is 15 amino acids long. V dropped 6 bases and J dropped 0; count of bases not matched to a gene: 5. The CDR3 DNA sequence: TGCAGTGCCAGGGACAGCTACTCTGGGGCCAACGTCCTGACTTTC. Amino acids: CSARDSYSGANVLTF.

Points on this clonotype: A much larger clone differs by one base, so this may be a read error. This sequence joins TRBV29-1 and TRBJ2-5; 7 positions match TRBD2. Germline CDR1 reads SQVTM; CDR2 reads ANQGSEA. After removal of 4 bases from V and 11 bases from J, the junction contained 7 bases not matched to a gene. The CDR3 loop spans 11 amino acids. The CDR3 reads CSVVGGGEQYF. CDR3 nucleotides: TGCAGCGTTGTGGGGGGGGGTGAGCAGTACTTC.

This clonotype showed up just once. One end of the junction fails to match germline, which may point to a read error. This chain connects TRBV29-1 to TRBJ2-7; 16 positions match TRBD2. Germline V CDR1 and CDR2: SQVTM, ANQGSEA. The CDR3 is 16 residues long. The CDR3 is CSVEGGLAGGSYEQYF. Here the CDR3 DNA reads TGCAGCGTAGAAGGGGGACTAGCGGGAGGGTCTTACGAGCAGTACTTC.

This clonotype has ten or more counts. This chain connects TRBV30 to TRBJ1-6; no clear D. The germline CDR1 and CDR2 sequences are GTSNPN and SVGIG (reference sequence). V was cut by 3 bases and J by 15 bases, with 15 bases left in between. The CDR3 is 12 residues long. The CDR3 bases are TGTGCCTGGAGCGGCGTGGCTGCTGGCCTCCACTTT. Protein: CAWSGVAAGLHF.

This clonotype was seen a handful of times. Possible read error: a much larger clone is one base away. The V gene is TRBV29-1, the J gene TRBJ2-1; D gene ambiguous. CDR3 length equals 10 residues. Trimming left V 5 bases short and J 7 bases short, with 6 bases between. The germline gives CDR1 SQVTM, CDR2 ANQGSEA. CDR3 coding DNA: TGCAGCGTTTGGGAAAATGAGCAGTTCTTC. Translated, it gives CSVWENEQFF.

V usage is TRBV15 and J usage is TRBJ2-5; no firm D call. Germline CDR1 and CDR2: LNHNV and YYDKDF (reference sequence). The CDR3 has 15 residues. V was clipped by 3 bases and J by 5 bases, with 16 bases between them. The CDR3 DNA sequence: TGTGCCACCAGCAGTTCCGTAGGAGCGCTGGAGACCCAGTACTTC. Translated: CATSSSVGALETQYF.

The sample holds a few counts of this clonotype. The chain carries TRBV7-2 and TRBJ2-3, with 8 bases lining up with TRBD2. V gave up 5 bases and J gave up 8 bases; unmatched junction bases: 9. This CDR3 comprises 14 residues. CDR1 is SGHTA, CDR2 FQGNSA, per germline. This CDR3 reads CASSREGPLSTQYF. CDR3 in DNA: TGTGCCAGCAGCCGGGAGGGCCCGCTATCTACGCAGTATTTT.

This clonotype was observed at least ten times. The chain is built from TRBV20-1 and TRBJ2-3, with TRBD2 matching over 9 bases. The junction had 11 bases not matched to a gene; V was cut back by 7 bases and J by 3 bases. The germline V gene has CDR1 DFQATT and CDR2 SNEGSKA (reference sequence). The CDR3 consists of 15 residues. This CDR3 is CSEGRREGGTDTQYF. The DNA of the CDR3 is TGCAGTGAGGGCCGGCGGGAGGGCGGGACAGATACGCAGTATTTT.

The chain couples TRBV5-5 to TRBJ2-7; weak D call: TRBD1 (5 bases). The germline V gene has CDR1 SGHKS and CDR2 YYEKEE (reference sequence). CDR3 length: 14 residues. V lost 6 bases to trimming and J lost 2 bases, with 15 bases between them. This CDR3 reads CASNGTTATYEQYF. DNA for the CDR3: TGTGCCAGCAACGGAACGACAGCAACCTACGAGCAGTACTTC.

This clonotype has more than one count but fewer than ten. The chain combines TRBV19 with TRBJ2-7, with D possibly matching TRBD1 (6 bases). Germline V gene sequence: CDR1 LNHDA, CDR2 SQIVND (reference sequence). V shed 5 bases and J shed 6 bases, with 14 bases lying between them. The CDR3 consists of 13 residues. The CDR3 protein is CASSDQTGSEQYF. For the CDR3, the DNA is TGTGCCAGTAGTGACCAGACAGGATCCGAGCAGTACTTC.

This sequence joins TRBV5-1 and TRBJ1-6, with TRBD1 matching 8 bases. After removal of 0 bases from V and 7 bases from J, the junction contained 6 bases not matched to a gene. From germline, CDR1 is SGHRS and CDR2 YFSETQ. This CDR3 spans 16 amino acids. The CDR3 loop reads CASSLGLDRGNSPLHF. The CDR3 nucleotides read TGCGCCAGCAGCTTGGGGCTTGACAGGGGAAATTCACCCCTCCACTTT.

This clonotype was seen only a few times. The genes are TRBV9 and TRBJ2-3; 13 positions agree with TRBD2. V dropped 4 bases and J dropped 6; count of bases not matched to a gene: 8. This CDR3 contains 16 residues. Per the germline V gene, CDR1 is SGDLS and CDR2 is YYNGEE. The CDR3 DNA is TGTGCCAGCAGCTTCGGGACTAGCGGGACGTTTGATACGCAGTATTTT. This codes for CASSFGTSGTFDTQYF.

The rearrangement links TRBV7-9 to TRBJ2-7; no firm D call. V lost 5 bases and J 0 bases, leaving 11 bases between the germline ends. Germline CDR1 SEHNR, CDR2 FQNEAQ (reference sequence). The CDR3 runs to 14 residues. The CDR3 sequence: CASSPWTDSYEQYF. The CDR3 bases are TGTGCCAGCAGCCCTTGGACGGACTCCTACGAGCAGTACTTC.

A few counts support this clonotype. The DNA for the CDR3 is TGTGCCAGCAAGACGACGGGAAACTATGGCTACACCTTC. Encoded protein: CASKTTGNYGYTF. V usage is TRBV28 and J usage is TRBJ1-2; D is unclear. V was cut by 7 bases and J by 2 bases, with 11 bases left in between. The CDR3 runs to 13 residues. Germline V gene sequence: CDR1 MDHEN, CDR2 SYDVKM.

V gene TRBV18 combines with J gene TRBJ2-7; the match to TRBD2 covers 7 bases. Germline lookup yields CDR1 KGHSH and CDR2 LQKENI. The CDR3 spans 15 residues. The V and J ends lost 3 bases and 2 bases, in that order; junction bases with no gene match: 7. The CDR3 is CASSPAGAVTYEQYF. As DNA, the CDR3 is TGTGCCAGCTCACCGGCGGGAGCGGTCACCTACGAGCAGTACTTC.

This clonotype has ten or more counts. This chain connects TRBV27 to TRBJ1-2; D not certain. V gave up 3 bases and J gave up 4 bases, with 12 bases separating them. The CDR3 length is 14 residues. From germline, CDR1 is MNHEY and CDR2 SMNVEV (reference sequence). The CDR3 loop is CASSFGQWSYGYTF. CDR3 coding DNA: TGTGCCAGCAGTTTCGGGCAGTGGTCCTATGGCTACACCTTC.